This T cell receptor (beta chain) was sequenced for a study of T cell responses to AZD1222 COVID-19 vaccine. Per the germline V gene, CDR1 is MNHNS and CDR2 is SASEGT. The length of the CDR3 is 15 residues. Trimming shortened V by 3 bases and J by 6 bases, and 14 bases separated the two germline ends. Points on this clone: Its antigen is unknown.

Here immunoSEQ multiplex PCR was the method, and the copy in TCRdb shows in-frame clones only, minus some. The sample comprises 80,000 to 100,000 clones, approximately 88% of which are singletons, and around 5.8% rests with the top ten. Study results and caveats: There were repertoire samples only from the period after the peak T cell response. With dominance at 160-218 and 743-854, vaccine-associated CD4 TCRs spanned spike. Unmutated variant regions are reportedly the target of nearly half of TCRs that are spike-specific.

The chain combines TRBV6-1 with TRBJ1-4; perhaps TRBD1 as D (5 bases). The sequenced sample was peripheral blood, obtained on day 0 of AZD1222 vaccination. This TCR derives from an adult in good health. Here the CDR3 DNA reads TGTGCCAGCAGTGACCGGGGGGGGGTACATGAAAAACTGTTTTTT. Residues: CASSDRGGVHEKLFF.